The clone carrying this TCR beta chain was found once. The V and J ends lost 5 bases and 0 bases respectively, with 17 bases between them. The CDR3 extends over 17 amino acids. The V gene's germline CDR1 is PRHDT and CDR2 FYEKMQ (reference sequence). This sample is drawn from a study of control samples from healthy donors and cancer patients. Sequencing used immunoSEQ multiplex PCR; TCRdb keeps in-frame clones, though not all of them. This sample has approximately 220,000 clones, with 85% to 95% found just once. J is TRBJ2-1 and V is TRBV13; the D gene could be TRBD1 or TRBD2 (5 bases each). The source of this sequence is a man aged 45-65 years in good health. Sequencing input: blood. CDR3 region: CASSLWGIQSSYNEQFF. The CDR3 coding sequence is TGTGCCAGCAGCCTGTGGGGGATCCAGAGCTCCTACAATGAGCAGTTCTTC.